Listed here are 23 T cell receptor beta chains from one sample, sequenced in a study of monozygotic twins with inflammatory bowel disease (dated by TCRdb to about 2019). The library came from 5' RACE. The reads were generated on an Illumina HiSeq 2500. Once TCRdb had reprocessed the reads, it stored one entry per CDR3 protein sequence and supplied no DNA. The sample table gives over 200,000 distinct CDR3 sequences. Of the sample, roughly 8% falls within the top ten clones. The sample was blood. The receptors derive from a human donor with ulcerative colitis or Crohn's disease, or a healthy co-twin of an affected twin (not recorded which).

The chain combines TRBV18 with TRBJ2-1; TCRdb reports TRBD1, a call that lacks DNA to check it against. Germline CDR1 KGHSH, CDR2 LQKENI. The CDR3 loop spans 17 amino acids. This CDR3 is CASSPPRQGADYNEQFF.

The chain joins TRBV20-1 to TRBJ1-1. Looked up from germline, CDR1 is DFQATT and CDR2 is SNEGSKA (reference sequence). The CDR3 has 12 amino acids. CDR3: CSASPSNTEAFF.

The chain carries TRBV7-3 and TRBJ1-6; no DNA is available, so the TRBD1 call from TCRdb remains unchecked. Germline CDR1 and CDR2: SGHTA and FQGTGA. CDR3 length: 16 amino acids. The CDR3 protein is CASSLTPMSSNSPLHF.

The rearrangement uses TRBV2 and TRBJ2-1; the TCRdb call, TRBD2, lacks DNA for checking. Looked up from germline, CDR1 is SNHLY and CDR2 is FYNNEI. This CDR3 region has 15 residues. This CDR3 reads CASRPGGASYNEQFF.

The chain uses TRBV15 and TRBJ2-3; the D call from TCRdb, TRBD1, cannot be confirmed without DNA. This CDR3 has 16 residues. The germline CDR1 and CDR2 sequences are LNHNV and YYDKDF (reference sequence). The CDR3 sequence is CATSSVGHRGTDTQYF. Combining the CDR3 with reference TRBV15 and TRBJ2-3 gives the whole variable domain DAMVIQNPRYQVTQFGKPVTLSCSQTLNHNVMYWYQQKSSQAPKLLFHYYDKDFNNEADTPDNFQSRRPNTSFCFLDIRSPGLGDTAMYLCATSSVGHRGTDTQYFGPGTRLTVL.

V and J are TRBV7-8 and TRBJ2-7; there is no DNA to check the TCRdb D call of TRBD2. Germline V gene sequence: CDR1 SGHVS, CDR2 FQNEAQ. This CDR3 comprises 16 residues. The CDR3 loop reads CASSALGAGGFDEQYF.

This CDR3 reads CAISETSGGANEQFF. V is TRBV10-3 and J is TRBJ2-1; TCRdb's D call of TRBD2 is untestable without DNA. The CDR3 covers 15 residues. CDR1 and CDR2 (germline): ENHRY, SYGVKD.

The J gene is TRBJ2-3, the V gene TRBV20-1. Looked up from germline, CDR1 is DFQATT and CDR2 is SNEGSKA (reference sequence). The CDR3 is made up of 14 amino acids. CDR3 amino acids: CSARLPMGTDTQYF.

The rearrangement joins TRBV7-2 to TRBJ1-1. Germline lookup yields CDR1 SGHTA and CDR2 FQGNSA. This CDR3 has 14 residues. The CDR3 loop reads CASSSLRGNTDAFF. Supplemented by reference TRBV7-2 and TRBJ1-1, the full variable domain reads GAGVSQSPSNKVTEKGKDVELRCDPISGHTALYWYRQSLGQGLEFLIYFQGNSAPDKSGLPSDRFSAERTGGSVSTLTIQRTQQEDSAVYLCASSSLRGNTDAFFGQGTRLTVV.

J is TRBJ1-6 and V is TRBV20-1. Looked up from germline, CDR1 is DFQATT and CDR2 is SNEGSKA (reference sequence). This CDR3 contains 14 residues. The CDR3 loop is CSASLGIHNSPLHF.

The chain combines TRBV11-2 with TRBJ2-7; lacking DNA, the TRBD1 call made by TCRdb goes unchecked. The CDR3 loop spans 14 amino acids. CDR1 is SGHAT, CDR2 FQNNGV, per germline. CDR3: CASSSSGRPYEQYF.

The chain uses TRBV20-1 and TRBJ2-3; TCRdb calls TRBD2, which cannot be checked without DNA. CDR3 length: 17 residues. CDR1 DFQATT and CDR2 SNEGSKA come from the germline V gene (reference sequence). The CDR3 region is CSAREVRLSGRTDTQYF.

The chain employs TRBV4-3 and TRBJ1-1. CDR1 and CDR2 from the germline V gene are LGHNA and YSLEER. The CDR3 has 13 amino acids. CDR3 sequence reads: CASSRSGGTEAFF.

This chain joins TRBV13 and TRBJ2-7. The CDR3 totals 14 residues. Germline CDR1 reads PRHDT; CDR2 reads FYEKMQ (reference sequence). The CDR3 region is CASSLGQLRNEQYF.

The gene calls are TRBV29-1 and TRBJ2-2; TCRdb lists TRBD1, though no DNA is available to test this call. This CDR3 is built from 12 residues. Germline V gene lookup returns CDR1 SQVTM and CDR2 ANQGSEA. The CDR3 loop reads CSVQGYTGELFF.

The rearrangement joins TRBV2 to TRBJ1-4; the TCRdb call, TRBD1, lacks DNA for checking. The V gene's germline CDR1 is SNHLY and CDR2 FYNNEI. The CDR3 sequence is 19 residues long. The CDR3 sequence: CASSEEGRGRRTTNEKLFF.

The J gene is TRBJ2-7, the V gene TRBV6-5; TCRdb designates TRBD2, a call that cannot be tested without DNA. Per germline, CDR1 MNHEY and CDR2 SVGAGI. The CDR3 spans 15 residues. Here the CDR3 reads CASSSPGTYPYEQYF.

The chain recombines TRBV23-1 with TRBJ2-4; TCRdb's D gene call, TRBD1, goes unchecked for lack of DNA. TRBV23-1 is marked as an open reading frame, function uncertain. The CDR3 is 17 residues long. This CDR3 is CASSARVRQGVLNIQYF.

The rearrangement links TRBV6-2 or TRBV6-3 to TRBJ2-3; the TRBD1 assignment by TCRdb is unverifiable without DNA. CDR1 and CDR2 (germline): MNHEY, SVGEGT. The CDR3 covers 18 residues. The CDR3 sequence is CASSYWGPRAASQDTQYF.

The V gene is TRBV11-2, the J gene TRBJ2-1; the D call from TCRdb, TRBD2, cannot be confirmed without DNA. The germline gives CDR1 SGHAT, CDR2 FQNNGV. The CDR3 contains 14 residues. The CDR3 reads CASSQSGTYNEQFF. Combining the CDR3 with reference TRBV11-2 and TRBJ2-1 gives the whole variable domain EAGVAQSPRYKIIEKRQSVAFWCNPISGHATLYWYQQILGQGPKLLIQFQNNGVVDDSQLPKDRFSAERLKGVDSTLKIQPAKLEDSAVYLCASSQSGTYNEQFFGPGTRLTVL.

The rearrangement links TRBV5-6 to TRBJ2-1; TCRdb's assignment of TRBD2 cannot be checked, as there is no DNA. Germline V gene data show CDR1 as SGHDT and CDR2 as YYEEEE. This CDR3 has 18 residues. CDR3: CASSPRLAGGPVYNEQFF.

V is TRBV12-3 or TRBV12-4 and J is TRBJ2-1; TCRdb's D call of TRBD1 is untestable without DNA. The CDR3 consists of 14 residues. Here the CDR3 reads CASSAPWEPDEQFF.

This sequence joins TRBV20-1 and TRBJ2-1; TCRdb returns TRBD2, unconfirmable since there is no DNA. This CDR3 region has 15 residues. The V gene's germline CDR1 is DFQATT and CDR2 SNEGSKA (reference sequence). The CDR3 reads CSAHPGPSSYNEQFF.